This entry lists 30 T cell receptor beta chains sequenced from one sample in a study of blood T cells in healthy people across ages. Using a J-beta primer mix together with a sample-barcoded 5' primer, a second PCR was run for roughly 7 to 11 cycles. TCRdb ran MiXCR on the 5' RACE reads and lists one entry per CDR3 protein. The table records over a million distinct CDR3 sequences, around 40% of them present only once. The source material was blood. All receptors come from a young woman in good health.

In this sample, this clonotype turned up many times. The genes are TRBV11-1 and TRBJ2-7, with D possibly being TRBD2 (6 bases). The length of the CDR3 is 15 residues. The germline CDR1 and CDR2 sequences are SGHAT and FQDESV (reference sequence). V was trimmed by 4 bases and J by 3 bases, leaving 16 bases between them. This chain's CDR3 is CASSSKGLHHYEQYF. Here the CDR3 DNA reads TGTGCCAGCAGCTCTAAGGGACTGCACCACTACGAGCAGTACTTC.

CDR3: CASSYRGVSVNEQYF. CDR3 DNA sequence: TGTGCCAGCAGCTATAGAGGGGTGTCGGTCAATGAGCAGTACTTC. The chain links TRBV5-8 to TRBJ2-5; D may correspond to TRBD1 or TRBD2 (5 bases each). Trimming stripped 3 bases from V and 11 bases from J, with 23 bases between. There are 15 residues in the CDR3. Germline V gives CDR1 SGHTS, CDR2 YDEGEE.

The chain recombines TRBV18 with TRBJ1-5, with TRBD1 matching over 9 bases. Germline values: CDR1 KGHSH, CDR2 LQKENI. This CDR3 has 16 residues. V shed 3 bases, J shed 3 bases, and the junction held 6 bases outside the gene matches. Here the CDR3 reads CASSPGQGRHNQPQHF. CDR3 coding DNA: TGTGCCAGCTCACCGGGACAGGGACGACACAATCAGCCCCAGCATTTT.

V gene TRBV10-3 combines with J gene TRBJ2-3; 7 nucleotides align to TRBD1. Trimming took 0 bases from V and 3 from J; bases not matched to a gene: 6. CDR1 and CDR2 from the germline V gene are ENHRY and SYGVKD. This CDR3 spans 16 amino acids. The CDR3 DNA is TGTGCCATCAGTGAGTCGTGGGACAGCAAAACAGATACGCAGTATTTT. Its protein is CAISESWDSKTDTQYF.

This clonotype was counted only a few times. The chain has TRBV7-8 and TRBJ1-5; unclear D gene. The germline V and J ends were trimmed by 5 bases and 4 bases, with 15 bases remaining between them. The CDR3 covers 15 residues. Germline-derived CDR1 and CDR2 are SGHVS and FQNEAQ. The CDR3 reads CASSHNRELNQPQHF. CDR3 nucleotide sequence: TGTGCCAGCAGCCACAACCGGGAGCTTAATCAGCCCCAGCATTTT.

The chain has TRBV15 and TRBJ2-1; the D is unclear. V was pared by 3 bases and J by 6 bases, with 9 bases between. CDR3 size: 13 residues. The germline V gene has CDR1 LNHNV and CDR2 YYDKDF (reference sequence). The CDR3 region has the DNA TGTGCCACCAGCAGGCTACCAGGCAATGAGCAGTTCTTC. Translation: CATSRLPGNEQFF.

This clonotype was detected only a few times. The chain has TRBV20-1 and TRBJ1-5; possibly TRBD1 for D (5 bases). The CDR3 runs to 12 residues. With 5 bases removed from V and 4 bases from J, the gap between germline ends came to 9 bases. Per the germline V gene, CDR1 is DFQATT and CDR2 is SNEGSKA (reference sequence). The CDR3 region has the DNA TGCAGTGCTCCCCAGGGAAATCAGCCCCAGCATTTT. Protein: CSAPQGNQPQHF.

The chain has TRBV6-2 or TRBV6-3 and TRBJ2-3; D tentatively reads TRBD1 or TRBD2 (5 bases each). V gave up 6 bases and J gave up 2 bases, with 12 bases separating them. CDR1 is MNHEY, CDR2 SVGEGT, per germline. This CDR3 comprises 14 residues. CDR3 sequence reads: CASRRVGDTDTQYF. The CDR3 bases are TGTGCCAGCAGGCGCGTGGGGGACACAGATACGCAGTATTTT.

This clonotype has only a few counts. The chain recombines TRBV6-1 with TRBJ2-1; no firm D call. There are 14 residues in the CDR3. The germline V gene has CDR1 MNHNS and CDR2 SASEGT. Trimming cost V 7 bases and J 0 bases, with 10 bases left between them. CDR3 DNA sequence: TGTGCCAGCAAAGACGTGAGCTCCTACAATGAGCAGTTCTTC. Translating it yields CASKDVSSYNEQFF.

This clonotype was recorded a few times. The chain uses TRBV13 and TRBJ1-2; 8 nucleotides agree with TRBD1. Germline CDR1 PRHDT, CDR2 FYEKMQ (reference sequence). The CDR3 covers 14 residues. Trimming at V came to 5 bases and at J to 0 bases, leaving 2 bases not matched to a gene. CDR3: CASSTGQANYGYTF. The CDR3 DNA is TGTGCCAGCAGCACGGGACAGGCTAACTATGGCTACACCTTC.

Of note for this clonotype: A much larger clone lies a single base off, so this may be a read error. The rearrangement links TRBV7-2 to TRBJ2-7; the match to TRBD2 covers 7 bases. CDR1 and CDR2 from the germline V gene are SGHTA and FQGNSA. This CDR3 region has 15 residues. V shed 3 bases and J 7 bases; nucleotides not matched to a gene: 12. The CDR3 DNA follows: TGTGCCAGCAGCTTTACGGGAGGCTACTACAATGAGCAGTACTTC. It is translated as CASSFTGGYYNEQYF.

This rearrangement joins TRBV20-1 to TRBJ2-3; 10 bases agree with TRBD1. With V trimmed by 2 bases and J by 6 bases, 5 bases remained unmatched. Germline CDR1 reads DFQATT; CDR2 reads SNEGSKA (reference sequence). The CDR3 runs to 14 residues. CDR3 region: CSARRQGAFDTQYF. The CDR3 DNA is TGCAGTGCTAGAAGACAGGGGGCTTTTGATACGCAGTATTTT.

This clonotype appeared a few times. This sequence joins TRBV29-1 and TRBJ2-2; TRBD1 agrees at 10 bases. This CDR3 is built from 15 residues. Unmatched junction bases numbered 10, after V lost 7 bases and J lost 5 bases. CDR1 is SQVTM, CDR2 ANQGSEA, per germline. CDR3 nucleotide sequence: TGCAGCGCCAAAGGACAGGGGGTAGGAACCGGGGAGCTGTTTTTT. Its translation: CSAKGQGVGTGELFF.

This clonotype has a handful of counts. The chain links TRBV27 to TRBJ1-2; unclear D gene. Trimming took 5 bases from V and 4 from J, leaving 14 bases between them. The CDR3 length is 14 residues. Germline V gene data show CDR1 as MNHEY and CDR2 as SMNVEV (reference sequence). The CDR3 DNA is TGTGCCAGCAGTGGGCAGGAAAATAGCTATGGCTACACCTTC. Amino acid sequence: CASSGQENSYGYTF.

The J gene is TRBJ2-4, the V gene TRBV24-1; the D gene is possibly TRBD2 (5 bases). This CDR3 is built from 11 residues. The V end lost 1 base, the J end lost 12 bases, and 6 bases lay between the germline ends. Looked up from germline, CDR1 is KGHDR and CDR2 is SFDVKD. CDR3 residues: CATSDFEGQYF. As DNA, the CDR3 is TGTGCCACCAGTGATTTTGAGGGTCAGTACTTC.

The sample holds a few counts of this clonotype. The V and J genes are TRBV6-5 and TRBJ2-4; TRBD1 agrees at 8 bases. CDR1 and CDR2 (germline): MNHEY, SVGAGI. The J segment lost 9 bases and the V segment lost 5 bases, leaving 12 bases of the junction unmatched. The CDR3 has 15 amino acids. The DNA of the CDR3 is TGTGCCAGCAGTCCTGGACAGGGATGGTCTAGCATTCAGTACTTC. Translated: CASSPGQGWSSIQYF.

The rearrangement links TRBV20-1 to TRBJ2-1; 9 bases align to TRBD2. The J call may be faulty, since TRBJ2-7 better matches the DNA end. The germline V gene encodes CDR1 DFQATT and CDR2 SNEGSKA (reference sequence). This CDR3 contains 16 residues. CDR3: CSARDPSSGGNNEQYF. CDR3 sequence (DNA): TGCAGTGCTAGAGATCCTAGTAGCGGGGGAAACAATGAGCAGTACTTC.

This clonotype appeared many times. The chain has TRBV7-2 and TRBJ2-1, with TRBD2 matching over 11 bases. Trimming cost V 5 bases and J 2 bases; bases outside gene matches: 2. Germline V lookup: CDR1 SGHTA, CDR2 FQGNSA. The length of the CDR3 is 15 residues. The CDR3 loop is CASSQGLAAYNEQFF. The CDR3 DNA reads as TGTGCCAGCAGCCAGGGACTAGCGGCCTACAATGAGCAGTTCTTC.

A few counts support this clonotype. The chain is built from TRBV20-1 and TRBJ1-1; D is uncertain. Trimming took off 3 bases at V and 5 bases at J, with 10 bases between the two ends. This CDR3 has 12 residues. Germline V gives CDR1 DFQATT, CDR2 SNEGSKA (reference sequence). Written as DNA, the CDR3 is TGCAGTGCTAGGTCGGTAGGGACTGAAGCTTTCTTT. It is translated as CSARSVGTEAFF.

This clonotype showed up just a few times. The chain is built from TRBV7-2 and TRBJ1-5, with a possible D match to TRBD1 (6 bases). The germline V gene has CDR1 SGHTA and CDR2 FQGNSA. Between the trimmed V and J ends, which lost 5 bases and 5 bases, there was a span of 13 bases. This CDR3 is built from 14 residues. CDR3 loop: CASSLGAGDQPQHF. Here the CDR3 DNA reads TGTGCCAGCAGCCTAGGGGCAGGGGATCAGCCCCAGCATTTT. Supplemented by reference TRBV7-2 and TRBJ1-5, the full variable domain reads GAGVSQSPSNKVTEKGKDVELRCDPISGHTALYWYRQSLGQGLEFLIYFQGNSAPDKSGLPSDRFSAERTGGSVSTLTIQRTQQEDSAVYLCASSLGAGDQPQHFGDGTRLSIL.

The rearrangement links TRBV6-5 to TRBJ2-1; D not resolved. This CDR3 region has 18 residues. The V gene's germline CDR1 is MNHEY and CDR2 SVGAGI. Between the trimmed V and J ends, which lost 0 bases and 0 bases, there was a span of 15 bases. CDR3 sequence: CASSYSRPTLSSYNEQFF. CDR3 nucleotide sequence: TGTGCCAGCAGTTACTCTCGACCGACACTTAGCTCCTACAATGAGCAGTTCTTC.

CDR3: CASSQKGDREAGANVLTF. The CDR3 DNA reads as TGTGCCAGCAGCCAAAAAGGGGACAGGGAGGCTGGGGCCAACGTCCTGACTTTC. The rearrangement uses TRBV4-2 and TRBJ2-6; 9 positions agree with TRBD1. The CDR3 spans 18 residues. The trim removed 2 bases at V and 2 bases at J, leaving 7 bases unmatched. Germline V CDR1 and CDR2: LGHNA, YNFKEQ.

The gene calls are TRBV12-3 or TRBV12-4 and TRBJ2-2, with TRBD2 identical over 13 bases. The V segment lost 6 bases and the J segment 4 bases; nucleotides outside the gene matches: 5. The CDR3 consists of 16 residues. This CDR3 reads CASRERLAGGTGELFF. The CDR3 DNA reads as TGTGCCAGCAGAGAGAGACTAGCGGGGGGCACCGGGGAGCTGTTTTTT.

The CDR3 DNA follows: TGTGCCACCAGCCTGGCCTCAGATACGCAGTATTTT. Residues: CATSLASDTQYF. The chain carries TRBV24-1 and TRBJ2-3, with D uncertain. V was shortened by 7 bases and J by 4 bases, with 8 bases between the two germline ends. The length of the CDR3 is 12 residues. Germline V gene sequence: CDR1 KGHDR, CDR2 SFDVKD.

This clonotype has more than one count but fewer than ten. V is TRBV4-3 and J is TRBJ1-2, with a tentative D call TRBD1 (5 bases). Germline V gives CDR1 LGHNA, CDR2 YSLEER. The germline V and J ends were trimmed by 0 bases and 2 bases, with 13 bases remaining between them. The CDR3 spans 16 residues. The CDR3 region has the DNA TGCGCCAGCAGCCAAGAAACTATCCCAGGGAACTATGGCTACACCTTC. This encodes CASSQETIPGNYGYTF.

The chain uses TRBV4-3 and TRBJ1-6; D is uncertain. Germline loops: CDR1 LGHNA, CDR2 YSLEER. V was clipped by 1 base and J by 6 bases, with 10 bases between them. There are 15 residues in the CDR3. The CDR3: CASSQASQSNSPLHF. The CDR3 nucleotides read TGCGCCAGCAGCCAAGCGTCACAGTCTAATTCACCCCTCCACTTT.

This clonotype was picked up a small number of times. This chain uses TRBV7-6 with TRBJ2-3; 12 nucleotides match TRBD2. V was pared by 4 bases and J by 7 bases, with 9 bases of the junction left unmatched. The CDR3 has 16 residues. Looked up from germline, CDR1 is SGHVS and CDR2 is FNYEAQ. The CDR3 loop reads CASSSPGLAGLYTQYF. The CDR3 region has the DNA TGTGCCAGCAGCTCTCCGGGACTAGCGGGTTTATATACGCAGTATTTT.

The CDR3 loop is CASSPNPATTNEKLFF. CDR3 DNA sequence: TGCGCCAGCAGCCCAAATCCGGCGACAACTAATGAAAAACTGTTTTTT. This sequence joins TRBV4-1 and TRBJ1-4; D unresolved. In germline, CDR1 is MGHRA, CDR2 YSYEKL. V was shortened by 4 bases and J by 0 bases, with 12 bases between the two germline ends. The CDR3 sequence is 16 residues long.

This chain links TRBV4-2 with TRBJ2-7; TRBD2 matches at 10 bases. The J segment lost 4 bases and the V segment lost 0 bases, leaving 3 bases of the junction unmatched. The length of the CDR3 is 15 residues. The germline V gene encodes CDR1 LGHNA and CDR2 YNFKEQ. CDR3 region: CASSQDQREGYEQYF. CDR3 DNA: TGTGCCAGCAGCCAAGATCAGCGGGAGGGATACGAGCAGTACTTC.

V is TRBV27 and J is TRBJ2-1; D is unclear. The CDR3 length is 16 residues. The V gene's germline CDR1 is MNHEY and CDR2 SMNVEV (reference sequence). V was pared by 7 bases and J by 6 bases, with 22 bases between. Written as DNA, the CDR3 is TGTGCCAGCACCCGAATCGGGTCTCAGGCGCTCAATGAGCAGTTCTTC. It codes for CASTRIGSQALNEQFF.